This TCR beta chain stems from a study of radiotherapy plus CTLA-4 blockade in lung cancer. Of note for this clone: The antigen is not known.

The V and J ends lost 4 bases and 4 bases respectively, with 20 bases between them. Per germline, CDR1 SGHRS and CDR2 YFSETQ. The CDR3 has 16 amino acids. Whole-study results and caveats: Interferon-beta, together with early blood T cell clone dynamics, reportedly best predicted response.

Sequenced by immunoSEQ multiplex PCR; TCRdb stores in-frame clones only, minus some. This sample yields 55,000 to 85,000 clones, of which around 77% are seen a single time; about a sixth belongs to the top ten. The chain is built from TRBV5-1 and TRBJ1-2; tentatively, D is TRBD1 (6 bases). The clonotype comes from a human donor with non-small cell lung cancer whose response to radiotherapy plus ipilimumab could not be evaluated. Some clones in this sample may be carry-over from other donors' samples. Specimen: peripheral blood, collected from a patient treated with radiotherapy plus ipilimumab. The CDR3 bases are TGCGCCAGCAGCCTCCGGACAGACGTGTCTGCCTATGGCTACACCTTC. Protein sequence: CASSLRTDVSAYGYTF.